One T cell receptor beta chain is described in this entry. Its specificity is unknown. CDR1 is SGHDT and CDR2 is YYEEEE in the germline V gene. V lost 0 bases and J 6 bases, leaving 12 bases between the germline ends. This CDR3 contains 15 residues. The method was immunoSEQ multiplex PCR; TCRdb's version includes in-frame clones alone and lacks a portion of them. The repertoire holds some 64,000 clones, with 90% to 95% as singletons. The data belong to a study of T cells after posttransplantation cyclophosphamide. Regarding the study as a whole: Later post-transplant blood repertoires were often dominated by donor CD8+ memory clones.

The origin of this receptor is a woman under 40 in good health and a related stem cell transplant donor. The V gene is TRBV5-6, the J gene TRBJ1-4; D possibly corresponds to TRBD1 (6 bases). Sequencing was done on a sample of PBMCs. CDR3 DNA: TGTGCCAGCAGCTTGGCGGGGGCTAGGGATGAAAAACTGTTTTTT. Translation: CASSLAGARDEKLFF.